The clone carrying this T cell receptor beta chain was counted a single time. No antigen is known for it. Data came from immunoSEQ multiplex PCR; TCRdb stores just in-frame clones and leaves some out. The table has under 150,000 clones, around 96% seen once; the top ten hold around 0.022%. The CDR3 consists of 14 residues. CDR1 is SNHLY and CDR2 is FYNNEI in the germline V gene. V gave up 8 bases and J gave up 5 bases; unmatched junction bases: 9. The entry originates in a study of human thymus T cells. Study results and caveats: Unrelated individuals were reported by related research to share highly overlapping thymic repertoires. The authors found apparently biased V and J gene usage in thymic and blood repertoires.

Resections removed during corrective heart surgery provided the thymus tissue used. Healthy Finnish infants undergoing corrective surgery for congenital heart defects were used as donors. The V call is TRBV2, the J call TRBJ2-1, with 7 bases aligning to TRBD2. This clonotype was obtained from a boy younger than two with a congenital heart defect but otherwise immunologically healthy. What was sequenced was thymus tissue. DNA for the CDR3: TGTGCCAGCCCCCCAGGGAGGGTGAACAATGAGCAGTTCTTC. Its protein is CASPPGRVNNEQFF.